Below, one TCR beta chain is given with its context. These data are taken from a study of shared clonotypes between healthy human individuals. Study-level background: Researchers drew samples from two women and a few men aged 18 to 49.

The germline gives CDR1 WSHSY, CDR2 SAAADI. The length of the CDR3 is 17 residues. The V and J ends lost 2 bases and 4 bases, in that order; junction bases with no gene match: 7. Clones were sequenced by immunoSEQ multiplex PCR, and TCRdb holds only the in-frame ones, with some missing. The table lists 2 million to 3 million clones, roughly nine tenths of them singletons. This sequence joins TRBV10-2 and TRBJ2-2; 10 bases fit TRBD2. Sequencing was performed on naive CD4+ T cells sorted from blood. The sample's subset: CD45RA+ positively selected. The clonotype originates from a young man in good health. The CDR3 here is CASSEASGGGGTGELFF. The CDR3 DNA follows: TGCGCCAGCAGTGAGGCGAGCGGGGGGGGCGGCACCGGGGAGCTGTTTTTT.